These T cell receptor beta chains were read from a single sample in a study of T cells in Graves' hyperthyroidism and ophthalmopathy. From the multiplex PCR reads, TCRdb called clonotypes with MiXCR, one entry per CDR3 protein. The data contain 450,000 to 550,000 distinct CDR3 sequences, around a quarter of them singletons. The material sequenced was blood. The receptors shown here come from a woman younger than 45 with Graves' ophthalmopathy. Both conserved end residues are part of each CDR3.

J gene,V gene,CDR3 protein
TRBJ2-2,TRBV2,CASRRTGTSGGSNTGELFF
TRBJ2-7,TRBV6-2/TRBV6-3,CASSGPGTAYEQYF
TRBJ1-2,TRBV6-1,CASSEPWDTRDSGYTF
TRBJ2-5,TRBV28,CASSLTAQRVETQYF
TRBJ1-2,TRBV19,CASSVMTPNYGYTF
TRBJ2-6,TRBV19,CASSARDSVLYSGANVPTF
TRBJ1-1,TRBV18,CASSPRLNTEAFF
TRBJ2-5,TRBV6-1,CASSHRDRQETQYF
TRBJ2-7,TRBV20-1,CSAGRPDSRFYEQYF
TRBJ1-2,TRBV5-1,CASTGTAYGYTF
TRBJ1-1,TRBV9,CASSVAPHPGGNTEAFF
TRBJ1-1,TRBV27,CASGTGWSTEAFF
TRBJ2-7,TRBV3-1,CASSQQLEQYF
TRBJ2-5,TRBV18,CASSRPSTFDRAQETQYF
TRBJ1-6,TRBV6-1,CASRFGTENSPLHF
TRBJ1-1,TRBV12-5,CASGLARDRGTEAFF
TRBJ1-1,TRBV2,CASRKDTDTEAFF
TRBJ2-5,TRBV30,CAWKGSGPSTKYQETQYF
TRBJ2-5,TRBV20-1,CSASFWEGMETQYF
TRBJ1-1,TRBV7-8,CASSKGGEKTAFF
TRBJ2-7,TRBV5-1,CASTAGPSSYEQYF
TRBJ1-2,TRBV28,CASSGAVSFYGYTF
TRBJ2-2,TRBV6-7,CASSSGPFGTGELFF
TRBJ1-1,TRBV6-5,CASSYDTSEAFF
TRBJ2-7,TRBV20-1,CSAKDRGDYEQYF
TRBJ1-6,TRBV28,CASTYQGGSPLHF
TRBJ2-5,TRBV29-1,CSVEGVWGESETQYF
TRBJ1-2,TRBV30,CAWSAGGGLGYTF
TRBJ1-2,TRBV12-5,CASGIPGTGLGYGYTF
TRBJ2-2,TRBV12-3/TRBV12-4,CAGRGGEGRTGELFF
TRBJ1-2,TRBV5-1,CASGRGQASERYGYTF
TRBJ2-7,TRBV10-3,CAISTGSYEQYF
TRBJ2-1,TRBV29-1,CSVELGTVESYNEQFF
TRBJ2-7,TRBV2,CASSLPGTQSYEQYF
TRBJ1-2,TRBV27,CASSLSLRGGYTF
TRBJ1-2,TRBV25-1,CASSDARATIGYTF
TRBJ2-7,TRBV20-1,CSARDLGTGPYEQYF